These 19 T cell receptor beta chains were all obtained from the same sample, sequenced in a study of blood T cell repertoires in COVID-19 (dated by TCRdb to 2020 to 2021). Library creation used the immunoSEQ multiplex PCR assay. As stored in TCRdb, this immuneACCESS dataset retains in-frame rearrangements with V and J assigned. A fraction of the clones does not appear; measured against another copy, unresolved V genes explain less than half of the discrepancy, and the remainder lacks a known reason. The sample table records 150,000 to 200,000 clones; 88% of these occur just once. Clones ranked in the top ten supply roughly 6% of the sample. The sample was peripheral blood. Receptors were obtained from a man in his forties or fifties with active or convalescent COVID-19.

The gene calls are TRBV5-6 and TRBJ1-5; D remains ambiguous. Germline V CDR1 and CDR2: SGHDT, YYEEEE. The CDR3 runs to 13 residues. The V gene lost 3 bases and the J gene lost 7 bases, with 11 bases spanning the gap. The CDR3 loop is CASSSRREQPQHF. CDR3 DNA sequence: TGTGCCAGCAGCTCCCGTCGGGAACAGCCCCAGCATTTT.

This chain uses TRBV19 with TRBJ2-4; a possible D gene is TRBD2 (5 bases). This CDR3 has 19 amino acids. Per the germline V gene, CDR1 is LNHDA and CDR2 is SQIVND (reference sequence). V was trimmed by 7 bases and J by 0 bases, leaving 25 bases between them. CDR3 nucleotides: TGTGCCAGTACCCCGGGGAGAGCTTCGGGGATTATAGCCAAAAACATTCAGTACTTC. It codes for CASTPGRASGIIAKNIQYF.

The sample holds a few counts of this clone. CDR3 DNA: TGTGCCTGGAGTACGAGAACAGCACACTACGAGCAGTACTTC. Protein sequence: CAWSTRTAHYEQYF. This sequence joins TRBV30 and TRBJ2-7, with D hard to call. V was clipped by 2 bases and J by 3 bases, with 14 bases between them. Germline loops: CDR1 GTSNPN, CDR2 SVGIG (reference sequence). The CDR3 spans 14 residues.

J is TRBJ2-1 and V is TRBV28; no clear D. V lost 1 base and J 1 base, leaving 14 bases between the germline ends. There are 17 residues in the CDR3. Germline CDR1 is MDHEN and CDR2 is SYDVKM. The CDR3 region has the DNA TGTGCCAGCAGTTTATTTTTACTACTCGGGTCCTACAATGAGCAGTTCTTC. This translates into CASSLFLLLGSYNEQFF.

This chain joins TRBV28 and TRBJ1-5, with D perhaps TRBD1 (6 bases). The CDR3 loop spans 14 amino acids. Germline-derived CDR1 and CDR2 are MDHEN and SYDVKM. Trimming left V 5 bases short and J 2 bases short, with 10 bases between. Here the CDR3 reads CASSPRQGNQPQHF. In DNA, the CDR3 is TGTGCCAGCAGTCCCCGACAGGGCAATCAGCCCCAGCATTTT.

The chain has TRBV7-2 and TRBJ2-5; 7 positions agree with TRBD2. The germline CDR1 and CDR2 sequences are SGHTA and FQGNSA. V was clipped by 5 bases and J by 5 bases; unmatched bases: 8. The CDR3 is 14 amino acids. CDR3: CASSPGTTGETQYF. CDR3 nucleotide sequence: TGTGCCAGCAGCCCAGGGACTACAGGCGAGACCCAGTACTTC.

V is TRBV27 and J is TRBJ2-6; D gene ambiguous. CDR1 and CDR2 from the germline V gene are MNHEY and SMNVEV (reference sequence). V lost 1 base, J lost 0 bases, and 7 bases lay in between. This CDR3 has 16 amino acids. The CDR3 reads CASSLWAGSGANVLTF. CDR3 DNA sequence: TGTGCCAGCAGTTTATGGGCAGGCTCTGGGGCCAACGTCCTGACTTTC.

This chain links TRBV2 with TRBJ1-1; 8 nucleotides line up with TRBD1. The CDR3 has 14 amino acids. The germline gives CDR1 SNHLY, CDR2 FYNNEI. Unmatched junction bases numbered 6, after V lost 6 bases and J lost 3 bases. The CDR3 DNA follows: TGTGCCAGCAGGGAGACAGGGGTGTACACTGAAGCTTTCTTT. Protein sequence: CASRETGVYTEAFF.

Note on this clone: At one end, the junction sequence differs from germline, possibly due to a read error. The chain employs TRBV5-1 and TRBJ1-5; no reliable D call. Germline values: CDR1 SGHRS, CDR2 YFSETQ. The CDR3 consists of 13 residues. CDR3 residues: CASSLDSDQPQHF. CDR3 sequence (DNA): TGCGCCAGCAGCTTGGATAGCGATCAGCCCCAGCATTTT.

The chain combines TRBV11-2 with TRBJ1-2; 11 bases are a match to TRBD1. Germline V gene lookup returns CDR1 SGHAT and CDR2 FQNNGV. V shed 5 bases, J shed 2 bases, and the junction held 4 bases outside the gene matches. CDR3 length: 15 residues. The CDR3 coding sequence is TGTGCCAGCAGCAGGGACAGGGGGATCAACTATGGCTACACCTTC. This sequence encodes CASSRDRGINYGYTF.

This clone was detected once. The chain joins TRBV19 to TRBJ1-4, with D possibly matching TRBD1 (6 bases). Germline values: CDR1 LNHDA, CDR2 SQIVND (reference sequence). Trimming took 4 bases from V and 0 from J, leaving 12 bases between them. This CDR3 region has 16 residues. CDR3: CASSRRTATTNEKLFF. CDR3 sequence (DNA): TGTGCCAGTAGTAGAAGGACAGCCACAACTAATGAAAAACTGTTTTTT.

The V call is TRBV11-2, the J call TRBJ2-7; TRBD2 agrees at 14 bases. Looked up from germline, CDR1 is SGHAT and CDR2 is FQNNGV. Trimming took 5 bases from V and 7 from J; bases not matched to a gene: 7. The CDR3 sequence is 15 residues long. The CDR3 reads CASSKRLAGGREQYF. Written as DNA, the CDR3 is TGTGCCAGCAGCAAACGACTAGCGGGAGGGCGGGAGCAGTACTTC.

The chain is built from TRBV19 and TRBJ2-7, with D possibly TRBD1 on 6 matching bases. The V gene lost 2 bases and the J gene lost 5 bases, with 16 bases spanning the gap. In germline, CDR1 is LNHDA, CDR2 SQIVND (reference sequence). This CDR3 is built from 15 residues. The CDR3 DNA is TGTGCCAGTAGTATAAATGGGCAGGGGATCCACGAGCAGTACTTC. It specifies CASSINGQGIHEQYF.

The CDR3 sequence is CASSVGTEPREEAFF. DNA of the CDR3: TGTGCCAGCAGCGTAGGGACAGAACCGCGTGAGGAAGCTTTCTTT. V and J are TRBV9 and TRBJ1-1, with D possibly matching TRBD1 (6 bases). CDR3 length: 15 residues. CDR1 and CDR2 from the germline V gene are SGDLS and YYNGEE. Trimming removed 0 bases at V and 8 bases at J, with 17 bases between.

This chain joins TRBV5-1 and TRBJ2-7, with 9 bases aligning to TRBD1. Unmatched junction bases numbered 3, after V lost 3 bases and J lost 2 bases. Germline assignment: CDR1 SGHRS and CDR2 YFSETQ. The CDR3 contains 14 residues. CDR3 sequence (DNA): TGCGCCAGCAGCTGGGGGACAGGGACCTACGAGCAGTACTTC. It is translated as CASSWGTGTYEQYF.

The chain links TRBV3-1 (or the pseudogene TRBV3-2) to TRBJ1-2, with TRBD1 matching over 7 bases. The CDR3 runs to 14 residues. Trimming cost V 3 bases and J 5 bases; bases outside gene matches: 6. The germline CDR1 and CDR2 sequences are LGHDT and YNNKEL (reference sequence). The CDR3 DNA sequence: TGTGCCAGCAGCCAGACCGGGACAGCTTATGGCTACACCTTC. It yields the protein CASSQTGTAYGYTF.

The gene calls are TRBV20-1 and TRBJ2-3; D perhaps matches TRBD1 (6 bases). CDR3 length: 11 residues. The ends were cut back, 6 bases at V and 5 bases at J, with 9 bases in the middle. CDR1 is DFQATT, CDR2 SNEGSKA, per germline (reference sequence). The CDR3 is CSALQGDTQYF. CDR3 DNA: TGCAGTGCACTACAGGGAGATACGCAGTATTTT.

The chain employs TRBV3-1 (or the pseudogene TRBV3-2) and TRBJ1-4; possibly TRBD1 for D (5 bases). This CDR3 has 15 amino acids. Looked up from germline, CDR1 is LGHDT and CDR2 is YNNKEL (reference sequence). V was clipped by 2 bases and J by 5 bases, with 12 bases between them. This chain's CDR3 is CASSQNRQNNEKLFF. CDR3 nucleotide sequence: TGTGCCAGCAGCCAAAATCGACAGAACAATGAAAAACTGTTTTTT.

This clone was counted a single time. The rearrangement uses TRBV6-5 and TRBJ1-1; TRBD1 agrees at 7 bases. This CDR3 has 15 amino acids. The V gene end was trimmed by 2 bases and the J gene end by 4 bases; junction bases not matched to a gene: 7. CDR1 and CDR2 (germline): MNHEY, SVGAGI. CDR3 nucleotides: TGTGCCAGCAGTTACAGTAGACAGGGTATCACTGAAGCTTTCTTT. Amino acid sequence: CASSYSRQGITEAFF.